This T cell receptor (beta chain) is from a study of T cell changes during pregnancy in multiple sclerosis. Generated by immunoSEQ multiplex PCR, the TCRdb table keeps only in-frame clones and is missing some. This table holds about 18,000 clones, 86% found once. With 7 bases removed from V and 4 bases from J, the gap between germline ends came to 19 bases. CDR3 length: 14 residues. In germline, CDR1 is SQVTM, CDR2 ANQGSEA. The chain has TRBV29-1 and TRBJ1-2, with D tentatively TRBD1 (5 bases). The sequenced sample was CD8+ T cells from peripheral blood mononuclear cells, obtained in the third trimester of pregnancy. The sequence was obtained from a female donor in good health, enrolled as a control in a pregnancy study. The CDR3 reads CSAPGQGGPYGYTF. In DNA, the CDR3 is TGCAGCGCCCCGGGGCAGGGAGGGCCCTATGGCTACACCTTC.